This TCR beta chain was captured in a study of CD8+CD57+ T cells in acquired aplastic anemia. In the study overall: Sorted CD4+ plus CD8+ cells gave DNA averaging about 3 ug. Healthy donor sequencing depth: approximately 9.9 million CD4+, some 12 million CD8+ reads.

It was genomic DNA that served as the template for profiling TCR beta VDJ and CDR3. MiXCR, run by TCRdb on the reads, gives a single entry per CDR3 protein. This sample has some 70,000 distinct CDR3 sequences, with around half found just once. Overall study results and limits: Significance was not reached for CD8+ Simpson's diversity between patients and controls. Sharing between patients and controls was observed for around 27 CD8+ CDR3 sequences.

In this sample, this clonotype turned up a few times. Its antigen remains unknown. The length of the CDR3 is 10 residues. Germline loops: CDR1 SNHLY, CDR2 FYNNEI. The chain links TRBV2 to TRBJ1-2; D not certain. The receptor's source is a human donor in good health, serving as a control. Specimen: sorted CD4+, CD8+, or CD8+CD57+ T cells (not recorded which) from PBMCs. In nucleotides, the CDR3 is TGTGGCGCCCAAAGCTATGGCTACACCTTC. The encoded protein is CGAQSYGYTF.